The clone carrying this TCR beta chain has a handful of counts. Its target is not known. The CDR3 is 15 residues long. The germline gives CDR1 LNHDA, CDR2 SQIVND (reference sequence). V lost 5 bases to trimming and J lost 3 bases, with 16 bases between them. The data belong to a study of glioma-infiltrating T cells. Study-wide results and limits: Only very few CDR3 sequences appeared in both tissue and blood. Gliomas, especially low-grade, showed above-expected tissue-blood divergence; non-neoplastic patients showed below.

TCR alpha and beta CDR3 regions were amplified from RNA using iRepertoire nested multiplex PCR. For one-step reverse transcription and amplification, 100-400 ng of tissue mRNA or PBMC total RNA was used. TCRdb passed the multiplex PCR reads through MiXCR, listing each CDR3 protein once. The sample yields 150,000 to 200,000 distinct CDR3 sequences, over 40% seen once. This sequence joins TRBV19 and TRBJ1-2; TRBD1 might be the D (6 bases). This TCR was recovered from a human donor with low-grade glioma or glioblastoma, undergoing nonglioma brain surgery, or in good health (not recorded which). The sample was glioma tissue, nonneoplastic brain tissue, or PBMCs (not recorded which). The CDR3 loop is CASSLRDTEHYGYTF. The CDR3 DNA follows: TGTGCCAGTAGTCTCCGGGACACGGAGCACTATGGCTACACCTTC.